The 27 T cell receptor beta chains below were found in one sample sequenced in a study of Ad26.COV2.S vaccination and SARS-CoV-2 variants. Clones were sequenced by immunoSEQ multiplex PCR, and TCRdb holds only the in-frame ones, with some missing. The sample contains about 260,000 clones, around nine tenths of which appear only once. Described treatment: approximately 18 received Ad26.COV2.S at low or high dose, single or two shots; about five received placebo; per-sample allocation not given. The samples date from day 63 after the first vaccine or placebo injection. Sample: peripheral blood, taken in a trial of Ad26.COV2.S vaccine versus placebo. Receptors were obtained from a person between 18 and 59 years old who received the Ad26.COV2.S COVID-19 vaccine or a placebo.

The chain uses TRBV4-3 and TRBJ2-1; the D gene is possibly TRBD2 (5 bases). The CDR3 has 13 amino acids. V lost 1 base and J lost 7, with 8 bases in between. CDR1 and CDR2 (germline): LGHNA, YSLEER. The CDR3 nucleotides are TGCGCCAGCAGCCAAGGGGAGATAAATGAGCAGTTCTTC. The encoded protein is CASSQGEINEQFF.

This chain joins TRBV6-5 and TRBJ2-3; D is undetermined. This CDR3 region has 12 residues. Per the germline V gene, CDR1 is MNHEY and CDR2 is SVGAGI. Trimming cost V 6 bases and J 1 base, with 5 bases left between them. The CDR3 region has the DNA TGTGCCAGCAGCCCCCGCACAGATACGCAGTATTTT. This sequence encodes CASSPRTDTQYF.

The rearrangement joins TRBV24-1 to TRBJ2-4; TRBD2 might be the D (6 bases). The ends were cut back, 9 bases at V and 10 bases at J, with 21 bases in the middle. The CDR3 loop spans 14 amino acids. The V gene's germline CDR1 is KGHDR and CDR2 SFDVKD. The CDR3 reads CATLAPRRGLIQYF. Here the CDR3 DNA reads TGTGCCACCCTAGCCCCAAGACGGGGGTTGATTCAGTACTTC.

V and J are TRBV7-9 and TRBJ2-1, with 11 bases aligning to TRBD1. The CDR3 sequence is 17 residues long. CDR1 SEHNR and CDR2 FQNEAQ come from the germline V gene (reference sequence). Trimming at V came to 2 bases and at J to 7 bases, leaving 10 bases not matched to a gene. CDR3 nucleotide sequence: TGTGCCAGCAGCTTAACCACTGGACAGGGGGCATTGAATGAGCAGTTCTTC. Encoded protein: CASSLTTGQGALNEQFF.

This CDR3 is CASSAGQNTEAFF. The CDR3 DNA reads TGTGCCAGCAGTGCCGGGCAGAACACTGAAGCTTTCTTT. V and J are TRBV6-6 and TRBJ1-1; D is undetermined. Germline values: CDR1 MNHNY, CDR2 SVGAGI (reference sequence). This CDR3 is 13 amino acids long. Trimming removed 5 bases at V and 1 base at J, with 8 bases between.

The chain has TRBV5-4 and TRBJ2-7; perhaps TRBD1 as D (5 bases). The CDR3 consists of 15 residues. Germline assignment: CDR1 SGHNT and CDR2 YYREEE (reference sequence). V was shortened by 4 bases and J by 5 bases, with 19 bases between the two germline ends. CDR3 DNA sequence: TGTGCCAGCAGCCCCCTCGAAGGCCAGGGCCACGAGCAGTACTTC. Amino acid sequence: CASSPLEGQGHEQYF.

CDR3 nucleotide sequence: TGTGCCAGCAGCTTAGGTAGGGGTCGCGGGAGGTACCTCTACAATGAGCAGTTCTTC. This codes for CASSLGRGRGRYLYNEQFF. The chain has TRBV11-2 and TRBJ2-1; 8 bases map to TRBD2. Germline trimming cut 1 base from V and 3 bases from J; bases unmatched to any gene: 14. The CDR3 is 19 amino acids. Germline V gene data show CDR1 as SGHAT and CDR2 as FQNNGV.

The rearrangement links TRBV2 to TRBJ1-4; 7 nucleotides match TRBD1. This CDR3 region has 15 residues. Germline V CDR1 and CDR2: SNHLY, FYNNEI. V dropped 6 bases and J dropped 2; count of bases not matched to a gene: 6. CDR3 amino acids: CASRGQRTTNEKLFF. The CDR3 DNA sequence: TGTGCCAGCAGGGGACAGAGGACGACTAATGAAAAACTGTTTTTT. The whole variable domain, remainder taken from reference TRBV2 and TRBJ1-4, is EPEVTQTPSHQVTQMGQEVILRCVPISNHLYFYWYRQILGQKVEFLVSFYNNEISEKSEIFDDQFSVERPDGSNFTLKIRSTKLEDSAMYFCASRGQRTTNEKLFFGSGTQLSVL.

The chain has TRBV7-2 and TRBJ2-5; the match to TRBD1 covers 7 bases. This CDR3 is 14 amino acids long. CDR1 is SGHTA, CDR2 FQGNSA, per germline. V trimming: 3 bases; J trimming: 2 bases; junction bases outside the gene matches: 3. CDR3: CASSLGQRQETQYF. The CDR3 DNA follows: TGTGCCAGCAGCTTGGGACAGAGACAAGAGACCCAGTACTTC.

In this sample, this clone turned up once. The CDR3 reads CASRAGIEDGYTF. The CDR3 nucleotides are TGCGCCAGCCGTGCAGGGATTGAAGATGGCTACACCTTC. The chain carries TRBV10-2 and TRBJ1-2; a possible D gene is TRBD1 (5 bases). V was trimmed by 8 bases and J by 6 bases, leaving 16 bases between them. Germline V gene data show CDR1 as WSHSY and CDR2 as SAAADI. This CDR3 has 13 residues.

This rearrangement joins TRBV5-1 to TRBJ2-5, with D perhaps TRBD1 (5 bases). This CDR3 is 15 amino acids long. CDR1 and CDR2 from the germline V gene are SGHRS and YFSETQ. V lost 4 bases and J 1 base, leaving 14 bases between the germline ends. CDR3 amino acids: CASSTSGSPQETQYF. CDR3 DNA: TGCGCCAGCAGCACATCAGGGTCCCCCCAAGAGACCCAGTACTTC.

This chain links TRBV6-1 with TRBJ2-1; D is unclear. This CDR3 contains 12 residues. CDR1 MNHNS and CDR2 SASEGT come from the germline V gene. V dropped 0 bases and J dropped 9 bases, with 6 bases sitting between them. The CDR3 nucleotides read TGTGCCAGCAGTGAAGCGGGAATTGAGCAGTTCTTC. It specifies CASSEAGIEQFF.

V and J are TRBV6-6 and TRBJ1-4; D gene unclear. Trimming took off 7 bases at V and 8 bases at J, with 11 bases between the two ends. The CDR3 runs to 12 residues. Germline CDR1 MNHNY, CDR2 SVGAGI (reference sequence). DNA for the CDR3: TGTGCCAGCACCAAAGGGCCCGAAAAACTGTTTTTT. Protein: CASTKGPEKLFF.

This clone was counted only a few times. This chain uses TRBV6-6 with TRBJ2-2; 10 nucleotides align to TRBD2. This CDR3 has 16 residues. Looked up from germline, CDR1 is MNHNY and CDR2 is SVGAGI (reference sequence). V was pared by 2 bases and J by 6 bases, with 6 bases of the junction left unmatched. The CDR3 sequence is CASSYLSGRWAGELFF. CDR3 in DNA: TGTGCCAGCAGTTACCTTAGCGGGAGGTGGGCCGGGGAGCTGTTTTTT.

The V and J genes are TRBV6-2 or TRBV6-3 and TRBJ2-7, with D perhaps matching TRBD1 (5 bases). Looked up from germline, CDR1 is MNHEY and CDR2 is SVGEGT. This CDR3 has 13 residues. V was trimmed by 7 bases and J by 5 bases, leaving 15 bases between them. The CDR3 DNA is TGTGCCAGCACTTTCTCAGGGTTAAACGAGCAGTACTTC. Protein: CASTFSGLNEQYF.

The V gene is TRBV19, the J gene TRBJ1-5, with D maybe TRBD1 (5 bases). The V end lost 4 bases, the J end lost 6 bases, and 10 bases lay between the germline ends. The CDR3 is 13 amino acids. The germline V gene encodes CDR1 LNHDA and CDR2 SQIVND (reference sequence). The CDR3 here is CASSTGKFQPQHF. The CDR3 bases are TGTGCCAGTAGTACAGGGAAGTTTCAGCCCCAGCATTTT.

J is TRBJ1-1 and V is TRBV5-8; D unclear. CDR1 is SGHTS and CDR2 is YDEGEE in the germline V gene. This CDR3 has 17 residues. Trimming pared 0 bases from V and 1 base from J, leaving 16 bases between. The CDR3 is CASSLVRLYGRNTEAFF. CDR3 bases: TGTGCCAGCAGCTTGGTTCGGCTCTACGGACGGAACACTGAAGCTTTCTTT.

The chain combines TRBV4-1 with TRBJ2-3; D possibly corresponds to TRBD2 (5 bases). Germline lookup yields CDR1 MGHRA and CDR2 YSYEKL. CDR3 size: 15 residues. V was clipped by 4 bases and J by 1 base, with 12 bases between them. CDR3: CASSLSSTRTDTQYF. The CDR3, as DNA: TGCGCCAGCAGCCTATCTAGCACCCGCACAGATACGCAGTATTTT.

The chain joins TRBV24-1 to TRBJ1-2; 10 bases are a match to TRBD1. CDR3 length equals 14 residues. Germline trimming cut 4 bases from V and 6 bases from J; bases unmatched to any gene: 4. The V gene's germline CDR1 is KGHDR and CDR2 SFDVKD. CDR3 DNA sequence: TGTGCCACCAGTGACTCCGACAGGGGGCATGGCTACACCTTC. Translation: CATSDSDRGHGYTF.

A single count supports this clone. The rearrangement joins TRBV11-2 to TRBJ1-1, with D unresolved. There are 13 residues in the CDR3. Germline values: CDR1 SGHAT, CDR2 FQNNGV. V was cut by 4 bases and J by 0 bases, with 6 bases left in between. The CDR3 nucleotides are TGTGCCAGCAGCTCATACATGAACACTGAAGCTTTCTTT. Protein product: CASSSYMNTEAFF.

This clone turned up a few times. The chain is built from TRBV6-6 and TRBJ1-1; TRBD1 is a possible D gene (6 bases). CDR3 size: 16 residues. V lost 5 bases and J lost 0, with 16 bases in between. The germline V gene encodes CDR1 MNHNY and CDR2 SVGAGI (reference sequence). The CDR3 bases are TGTGCCAGCAGTACCGTACCGGGACACTTGAACACTGAAGCTTTCTTT. Amino acid sequence: CASSTVPGHLNTEAFF.

This chain uses TRBV10-3 with TRBJ1-3; weak D call: TRBD1 (5 bases). The V and J ends lost 0 bases and 11 bases respectively, with 14 bases between them. Germline CDR1 ENHRY, CDR2 SYGVKD. CDR3 length: 14 amino acids. In DNA, the CDR3 is TGTGCCATCAGTGAGTCCGGGAGGGGAGGCGCCATATATTTT. It codes for CAISESGRGGAIYF.

The V call is TRBV27, the J call TRBJ2-2; no firm D call. Trimming stripped 6 bases from V and 5 bases from J, with 10 bases between. Germline V CDR1 and CDR2: MNHEY, SMNVEV (reference sequence). CDR3 length: 13 amino acids. The CDR3 loop is CASSLEVTGELFF. For the CDR3, the DNA is TGTGCCAGCAGCCTCGAGGTAACCGGGGAGCTGTTTTTT.

This CDR3 reads CASSYDSLETQYF. DNA of the CDR3: TGTGCCAGCAGCTATGACAGCCTGGAGACCCAGTACTTC. V is TRBV7-3 and J is TRBJ2-5; a weak D match, TRBD1 (5 bases). There are 13 residues in the CDR3. Germline CDR1 is SGHTA and CDR2 is FQGTGA. Trimming removed 4 bases from V and 5 bases from J, with 11 bases in between.

The V call is TRBV5-4, the J call TRBJ2-4; D possibly corresponds to TRBD1 (5 bases). V dropped 7 bases and J dropped 1 base, with 12 bases sitting between them. Germline V gene lookup returns CDR1 SGHNT and CDR2 YYREEE (reference sequence). The CDR3 runs to 14 residues. CDR3 sequence: CASSPPGAKNIQYF. The CDR3, as DNA: TGTGCCAGCTCCCCCCCAGGGGCCAAAAACATTCAGTACTTC.

The chain recombines TRBV9 with TRBJ1-4; 10 bases agree with TRBD1. CDR3 length: 15 amino acids. V gave up 4 bases and J gave up 7 bases; unmatched junction bases: 7. Germline V gives CDR1 SGDLS, CDR2 YYNGEE. The CDR3 DNA follows: TGTGCCAGCAGCCCTAGACAGGGGGCGAGTGAAAAACTGTTTTTT. Residues: CASSPRQGASEKLFF. The full variable domain, with the rest looked up from reference TRBV9 and TRBJ1-4, is DSGVTQTPKHLITATGQRVTLRCSPRSGDLSVYWYQQSLDQGLQFLIQYYNGEERAKGNILERFSAQQFPDLHSELNLSSLELGDSALYFCASSPRQGASEKLFFGSGTQLSVL.

The CDR3 is CAWSPGHTEAFF. CDR3 DNA: TGTGCCTGGAGTCCTGGTCACACTGAAGCTTTCTTT. The chain carries TRBV30 and TRBJ1-1, with unresolved D. The ends were cut back, 2 bases at V and 3 bases at J, with 7 bases in the middle. Per germline, CDR1 GTSNPN and CDR2 SVGIG (reference sequence). This CDR3 has 12 residues. The variable domain in full, completed from reference TRBV30 and TRBJ1-1, reads SQTIHQWPATLVQPVGSPLSLECTVEGTSNPNLYWYRQAAGRGLQLLFYSVGIGQISSEVPQNLSASRPQDRQFILSSKKLLLSDSGFYLCAWSPGHTEAFFGQGTRLTVV.